These 28 T cell receptor beta chains originate from one sample sequenced in a study of vaccination effects on CD4 cells after COVID-19. The antigens these receptors bind are not known. Culture lasted around eleven days before CD4+ T cell isolation. Sometime from March through December 2020, the person acquired a SARS-CoV-2 infection that PCR confirmed. The participants, recipients of two vaccine doses, got either BNT162b2 or mRNA-1273. The table came from immunoSEQ multiplex PCR; TCRdb's copy has only in-frame clones and leaves some out. The sample has approximately 30,000 clones, around 80% seen once. Sequencing used CD4+ T cells from PBMCs cultured without peptide, obtained after COVID-19 vaccination. All receptors derive from a human donor who had a prior SARS-CoV-2 infection.

As DNA, the CDR3 is TGTGCCAGCAGAGATGATTACGAGCAGTACTTC. It codes for CASRDDYEQYF. The chain is built from TRBV6-5 and TRBJ2-7; D ambiguous. This CDR3 has 11 residues. The V and J ends lost 6 bases and 4 bases respectively, with 7 bases between them. Germline V gene lookup returns CDR1 MNHEY and CDR2 SVGAGI.

This clone was recorded a few times. The rearrangement uses TRBV6-5 and TRBJ2-1, with 9 nucleotides matching TRBD2. The trim removed 7 bases at V and 7 bases at J, leaving 8 bases unmatched. Germline lookup yields CDR1 MNHEY and CDR2 SVGAGI. This CDR3 has 14 residues. In DNA form, the CDR3 reads TGTGCCAGCATGGCGGGAGGGCCTGGGAATGAGCAGTTCTTC. It codes for CASMAGGPGNEQFF.

The chain combines TRBV7-3 with TRBJ2-3, with D maybe TRBD2 (6 bases). The germline CDR1 and CDR2 sequences are SGHTA and FQGTGA. V lost 6 bases and J 2 bases, leaving 15 bases between the germline ends. The CDR3 spans 15 residues. The chain's CDR3 is CASSKRGTLTDTQYF. The CDR3, as DNA: TGTGCCAGCAGTAAGCGAGGGACTCTCACAGATACGCAGTATTTT.

V is TRBV5-1 and J is TRBJ2-1, with a tentative D call TRBD1 (5 bases). Germline CDR1 is SGHRS and CDR2 is YFSETQ. The CDR3 runs to 14 residues. V lost 1 base and J lost 9, with 14 bases in between. In nucleotides, the CDR3 is TGCGCCAGCAGCTTGTCCGGATGGGGCCGTGAGCAGTTCTTC. Residues: CASSLSGWGREQFF.

The chain couples TRBV6-6 to TRBJ1-1; D is unresolved. V was clipped by 6 bases and J by 8 bases, with 19 bases between them. Germline loops: CDR1 MNHNY, CDR2 SVGAGI (reference sequence). The CDR3 runs to 14 residues. The CDR3: CASSDSRREPEAFF. CDR3 bases: TGTGCCAGCAGCGACTCACGGCGAGAACCGGAAGCTTTCTTT.

This clone has a single count. The V gene is TRBV27, the J gene TRBJ1-5; D unresolved. The V end lost 8 bases, the J end lost 4 bases, and 12 bases lay between the germline ends. Germline V gives CDR1 MNHEY, CDR2 SMNVEV (reference sequence). The CDR3 has 13 amino acids. CDR3 region: CASSRYGNQPQHF. The CDR3 nucleotides are TGTGCCAGCTCCCGCTATGGGAATCAGCCCCAGCATTTT.

The V and J genes are TRBV5-6 and TRBJ1-1; D perhaps matches TRBD1 (5 bases). In germline, CDR1 is SGHDT, CDR2 YYEEEE. With 1 base removed from V and 1 base from J, the gap between germline ends came to 8 bases. The CDR3 runs 14 residues. CDR3 region: CASSLWTTNTEAFF. The CDR3 DNA is TGTGCCAGCAGCTTGTGGACAACGAACACTGAAGCTTTCTTT.

The gene calls are TRBV11-3 and TRBJ2-1, with D perhaps matching TRBD1 (6 bases). The CDR3 length is 14 residues. Germline CDR1 reads SGHNT; CDR2 reads YENEEA. Deletions cut 5 bases from V and 4 bases from J, with 12 bases between. CDR3 coding DNA: TGTGCCAGCAGCCCTAGGACAGCTTACAATGAGCAGTTCTTC. Amino acids: CASSPRTAYNEQFF.

This clone was seen only once. The chain employs TRBV28 and TRBJ2-7; 12 bases line up with TRBD2. Per germline, CDR1 MDHEN and CDR2 SYDVKM. The CDR3 totals 17 residues. With V trimmed by 4 bases and J by 0 bases, 7 bases remained unmatched. In DNA, the CDR3 is TGTGCCAGCAGTTGGGGGCTAGCGGGAGGGAGCTCCTACGAGCAGTACTTC. Translating gives CASSWGLAGGSSYEQYF.

A few counts support this clone. The chain links TRBV20-1 to TRBJ2-7; D is unresolved. V gave up 1 base and J gave up 5 bases, with 6 bases separating them. This CDR3 is 11 amino acids long. Germline V gene lookup returns CDR1 DFQATT and CDR2 SNEGSKA (reference sequence). As DNA, the CDR3 is TGCAGTGCTAGAGGGAATAACGAGCAGTACTTC. Translated, it gives CSARGNNEQYF.

This chain links TRBV7-2 with TRBJ2-3, with TRBD1 matching 8 bases. Germline V gene lookup returns CDR1 SGHTA and CDR2 FQGNSA. Losses at the gene ends were 6 bases for V and 3 bases for J; bases not matched to a gene: 8. The CDR3 contains 15 residues. CDR3 DNA: TGTGCCAGCAGTCCAGGGGGCGCGGGGACAGATACGCAGTATTTT. Translated, it gives CASSPGGAGTDTQYF. The full variable domain, rest sourced from reference TRBV7-2 and TRBJ2-3, is GAGVSQSPSNKVTEKGKDVELRCDPISGHTALYWYRQSLGQGLEFLIYFQGNSAPDKSGLPSDRFSAERTGGSVSTLTIQRTQQEDSAVYLCASSPGGAGTDTQYFGPGTRLTVL.

Worth noting for this clone: An end of the junction differs from the germline gene, which may be a read error. The CDR3 bases are TGTGCTAGCAGCCGGGACAGGGGGGCGGAGACCCAGTACTTC. As protein: CASSRDRGAETQYF. The chain combines TRBV7-7 with TRBJ2-5; 11 bases agree with TRBD1. This CDR3 is 14 amino acids long. Germline lookup yields CDR1 SSHAT and CDR2 FNYEAQ (reference sequence).

V is TRBV7-2 and J is TRBJ1-2, with D possibly TRBD1 on 5 matching bases. CDR3 length: 14 amino acids. V lost 2 bases and J 4 bases, leaving 11 bases between the germline ends. Germline V gives CDR1 SGHTA, CDR2 FQGNSA. The CDR3 spells CASSLLGGGYGYTF. For the CDR3, the DNA is TGTGCCAGCAGCTTATTGGGGGGTGGCTATGGCTACACCTTC. Complete variable domain (other parts from reference TRBV7-2 and TRBJ1-2): GAGVSQSPSNKVTEKGKDVELRCDPISGHTALYWYRQSLGQGLEFLIYFQGNSAPDKSGLPSDRFSAERTGGSVSTLTIQRTQQEDSAVYLCASSLLGGGYGYTFGSGTRLTVV.

This chain joins TRBV20-1 and TRBJ2-1; 12 nucleotides match TRBD2. The junction had 11 bases not matched to a gene; V was cut back by 3 bases and J by 5 bases. The CDR3 has 17 amino acids. CDR1 and CDR2 from the germline V gene are DFQATT and SNEGSKA (reference sequence). CDR3 DNA: TGCAGTGCTAGTAGCCTAGCGGGAGGGCCAGTTGACAATGAGCAGTTCTTC. Its protein is CSASSLAGGPVDNEQFF.

The rearrangement uses TRBV4-2 and TRBJ2-7; 11 nucleotides match TRBD2. With 0 bases clipped from V and 6 bases from J, the junction kept 4 bases outside the gene matches. Germline CDR1 is LGHNA and CDR2 is YNFKEQ. The CDR3 contains 15 residues. CDR3: CASSQERLAGGEQYF. CDR3 DNA sequence: TGTGCCAGCAGCCAAGAGAGGCTAGCGGGAGGCGAGCAGTACTTC.

The chain employs TRBV6-6 and TRBJ1-3, with D possibly being TRBD1 (6 bases). V was cut by 6 bases and J by 0 bases, with 9 bases left in between. CDR3 length: 14 amino acids. Germline lookup yields CDR1 MNHNY and CDR2 SVGAGI (reference sequence). This chain's CDR3 is CASRQGSSGNTIYF. The CDR3 DNA follows: TGTGCCAGCAGACAGGGCAGCTCTGGAAACACCATATATTTT.

The J gene is TRBJ1-4, the V gene TRBV6-5; D may be TRBD1 (6 bases). CDR3 length: 16 amino acids. In germline, CDR1 is MNHEY, CDR2 SVGAGI. Trimming left V 1 base short and J 6 bases short, with 15 bases between. The CDR3, as DNA: TGTGCCAGCAGTTACTTCCTCGCGGGGGCGGATGAAAAACTGTTTTTT. Residues: CASSYFLAGADEKLFF.

V and J are TRBV5-1 and TRBJ2-7; no firm D call. V was clipped by 5 bases and J by 1 base, with 10 bases between them. This CDR3 is built from 13 residues. Germline V CDR1 and CDR2: SGHRS, YFSETQ. The CDR3: CASSHSPSYEQYF. The CDR3 region has the DNA TGCGCCAGCAGTCACTCGCCGTCCTACGAGCAGTACTTC. Full variable domain (missing parts from reference TRBV5-1 and TRBJ2-7): KAGVTQTPRYLIKTRGQQVTLSCSPISGHRSVSWYQQTPGQGLQFLFEYFSETQRNKGNFPGRFSGRQFSNSRSEMNVSTLELGDSALYLCASSHSPSYEQYFGPGTRLTVT.

The chain uses TRBV4-3 and TRBJ2-2, with 10 bases matching TRBD2. From germline, CDR1 is LGHNA and CDR2 YSLEER. J gave up 4 bases and V 4 bases, and 6 bases lay outside the gene matches. CDR3 length: 16 residues. The CDR3 is CASSPGLARGTGELFF. The CDR3 DNA sequence: TGCGCCAGCAGCCCGGGACTAGCGAGAGGCACCGGGGAGCTGTTTTTT.

The chain employs TRBV7-2 and TRBJ2-7; 12 bases align to TRBD2. This CDR3 contains 16 residues. Trimming removed 2 bases from V and 7 bases from J; junction bases left unmatched: 9. The germline CDR1 and CDR2 sequences are SGHTA and FQGNSA. In DNA form, the CDR3 reads TGTGCCAGCAGCTTAAGAACTAGCGGGGGGACGGGGGAGCAGTACTTC. Translating it yields CASSLRTSGGTGEQYF. The full variable domain, its missing parts supplied by reference TRBV7-2 and TRBJ2-7, is GAGVSQSPSNKVTEKGKDVELRCDPISGHTALYWYRQSLGQGLEFLIYFQGNSAPDKSGLPSDRFSAERTGGSVSTLTIQRTQQEDSAVYLCASSLRTSGGTGEQYFGPGTRLTVT.

The chain recombines TRBV6-1 with TRBJ1-2; D is possibly TRBD1 (6 bases). Germline loops: CDR1 MNHNS, CDR2 SASEGT. This CDR3 comprises 14 residues. Trimming left V 0 bases short and J 6 bases short, with 11 bases between. CDR3 loop: CASSEARTVHGYTF. CDR3 nucleotide sequence: TGTGCCAGCAGTGAAGCGCGGACAGTCCATGGCTACACCTTC.

This chain joins TRBV4-2 and TRBJ1-4; no definite D call. Trimming removed 1 base at V and 4 bases at J, with 16 bases between. The CDR3 totals 17 residues. Germline CDR1 reads LGHNA; CDR2 reads YNFKEQ. The CDR3 spells CASSQARIIRFNEKLFF. The CDR3 coding sequence is TGTGCCAGCAGCCAAGCTCGCATAATCAGATTTAATGAAAAACTGTTTTTT.

V usage is TRBV6-6 and J usage is TRBJ1-6; tentatively, D is TRBD1 (6 bases). The CDR3 has 14 residues. The germline CDR1 and CDR2 sequences are MNHNY and SVGAGI (reference sequence). With 6 bases removed from V and 9 bases from J, the gap between germline ends came to 15 bases. For the CDR3, the DNA is TGTGCCAGCAGACCTCCGGGGGGCACTTCACCCCTCCACTTT. Translation gives CASRPPGGTSPLHF.

The CDR3 is CAWTRTGEGLNGYTF. The CDR3 DNA reads as TGTGCCTGGACCCGGACAGGCGAGGGGCTGAATGGCTACACCTTC. V is TRBV30 and J is TRBJ1-2, with 7 nucleotides matching TRBD1. The CDR3 contains 15 residues. V was clipped by 4 bases and J by 6 bases; unmatched bases: 14. From germline, CDR1 is GTSNPN and CDR2 SVGIG (reference sequence).

The V call is TRBV5-1, the J call TRBJ1-5; a possible D gene is TRBD1 (5 bases). From germline, CDR1 is SGHRS and CDR2 YFSETQ. The CDR3 covers 15 residues. The germline V and J ends were trimmed by 4 bases and 7 bases, with 18 bases remaining between them. As DNA, the CDR3 is TGCGCCAGCAGCCCCTACGGAGGGGCGAGGCAGCCCCAGCATTTT. It codes for CASSPYGGARQPQHF.

V gene TRBV7-9 combines with J gene TRBJ2-4; D gene ambiguous. V lost 1 base to trimming and J lost 5 bases, with 9 bases between them. This CDR3 contains 14 residues. Per the germline V gene, CDR1 is SEHNR and CDR2 is FQNEAQ (reference sequence). CDR3 region: CASSLVGSENIQYF. CDR3 in DNA: TGTGCCAGCAGCTTAGTAGGGTCCGAAAACATTCAGTACTTC.

The CDR3 coding sequence is TGTGCCAGCAGTCCGAGGGGCACAGATACGCAGTATTTT. Protein sequence: CASSPRGTDTQYF. V usage is TRBV12-3 or TRBV12-4 and J usage is TRBJ2-3; TRBD2 is a possible D gene (5 bases). The CDR3 covers 13 residues. V was pared by 5 bases and J by 1 base, with 7 bases between.

The rearrangement uses TRBV15 and TRBJ1-4; D possibly corresponds to TRBD1 (6 bases). V gave up 0 bases and J gave up 6 bases, with 14 bases separating them. Germline CDR1 and CDR2: LNHNV and YYDKDF (reference sequence). CDR3 length: 16 amino acids. The CDR3 reads CATSRDRFGTYEKLFF. CDR3 coding DNA: TGTGCCACCAGCAGAGATCGATTTGGGACATATGAAAAACTGTTTTTT. The full variable domain, in which reference TRBV15 and TRBJ1-4 provide the parts outside the CDR3, is DAMVIQNPRYQVTQFGKPVTLSCSQTLNHNVMYWYQQKSSQAPKLLFHYYDKDFNNEADTPDNFQSRRPNTSFCFLDIRSPGLGDTAMYLCATSRDRFGTYEKLFFGSGTQLSVL.